This paragraph reports one TCR beta chain. Its matching antigen is unknown. This record belongs to a study of OX40 agonist ivuxolimab in advanced cancers. Study-wide results and caveats: Researchers did not establish what antigens the expanded peripheral T cells target.

The length of the CDR3 is 15 residues. Trimming pared 2 bases from V and 2 bases from J, leaving 10 bases between. CDR1 and CDR2 (germline): SGHAT, FQNNGV. Using immunoSEQ multiplex PCR, the repertoire was profiled, and TCRdb retains in-frame clones only, with some absent. This table has about 69,000 clones, approximately 90% appearing once. Source: CD4+ or CD8+ T cells sorted from blood, taken in a trial of the OX40 agonist ivuxolimab. This chain uses TRBV11-2 with TRBJ1-3; D perhaps matches TRBD1 (6 bases). The receptor was isolated from an adult with an advanced solid tumor such as melanoma, head and neck, liver or kidney cancer. CDR3 sequence reads: CASSLTRTAGNTIYF. CDR3 in DNA: TGTGCCAGCAGCTTAACCCGGACAGCTGGAAACACCATATATTTT.